This entry lists 29 T cell receptor beta chains sequenced from one sample in a study of blood T cell repertoires in COVID-19. Profiled with immunoSEQ multiplex PCR; TCRdb holds only in-frame clones, not every one. The sample gives more than 200,000 clones, approximately 81% of which show up once; approximately 7.2% is in the top ten. The sequenced sample was peripheral blood. All receptors derive from a woman of 80 years or more with acute or convalescent COVID-19.

This clone has a single count. J is TRBJ1-1 and V is TRBV12-3 or TRBV12-4; 10 bases are shared with TRBD1. This CDR3 region has 13 residues. The V and J ends lost 8 bases and 7 bases, in that order; junction bases with no gene match: 7. The chain's CDR3 is CASGRQGASEAFF. CDR3 in DNA: TGTGCCAGCGGAAGACAGGGGGCGAGTGAAGCTTTCTTT.

The chain couples TRBV7-7 to TRBJ2-1; D is possibly TRBD2 (6 bases). The germline CDR1 and CDR2 sequences are SSHAT and FNYEAQ (reference sequence). The CDR3 runs 15 residues. V lost 1 base and J 3 bases, leaving 10 bases between the germline ends. The chain's CDR3 is CASSLEAGYYNEQFF. The CDR3 coding sequence is TGTGCCAGCAGCTTAGAGGCGGGGTACTACAATGAGCAGTTCTTC.

This clone was observed once. The rearrangement uses TRBV6-2 or TRBV6-3 and TRBJ2-6; 9 bases align to TRBD1. This CDR3 has 16 amino acids. In germline, CDR1 is MNHEY, CDR2 SVGEGT. J was trimmed by 2 bases and V by 4 bases; bases with no gene match: 3. CDR3 bases: TGTGCCAGCAGTTCCGGGACAGGGACTGGGGCCAACGTCCTGACTTTC. Translation gives CASSSGTGTGANVLTF.

This chain connects TRBV28 to TRBJ2-6, with 8 bases identical to TRBD1. The length of the CDR3 is 17 residues. V lost 5 bases, J lost 0 bases, and 6 bases stayed unmatched. Germline CDR1 and CDR2: MDHEN and SYDVKM. The CDR3 protein is CASSRTGLSSGANVLTF. The CDR3 DNA sequence: TGTGCCAGCAGTAGGACAGGGCTAAGCTCTGGGGCCAACGTCCTGACTTTC.

This clone has a single count. V usage is TRBV5-4 and J usage is TRBJ2-1; tentatively, D is TRBD2 (7 bases). Germline V gene lookup returns CDR1 SGHNT and CDR2 YYREEE (reference sequence). The germline V and J ends were trimmed by 6 bases and 7 bases, with 14 bases remaining between them. This CDR3 is built from 13 residues. In DNA form, the CDR3 reads TGTGCCAGCACCCTAAGGGGGGGAAATGAGCAGTTCTTC. Translated, it gives CASTLRGGNEQFF. Full variable domain (rest looked up from reference TRBV5-4 and TRBJ2-1): ETGVTQSPTHLIKTRGQQVTLRCSSQSGHNTVSWYQQALGQGPQFIFQYYREEENGRGNFPPRFSGLQFPNYSSELNVNALELDDSALYLCASTLRGGNEQFFGPGTRLTVL.

V usage is TRBV6-5 and J usage is TRBJ2-3; D possibly corresponds to TRBD1 (6 bases). Trimming took 6 bases from V and 3 from J, leaving 13 bases between them. This CDR3 contains 14 residues. Germline V gene lookup returns CDR1 MNHEY and CDR2 SVGAGI. CDR3 nucleotides: TGTGCCAGCAGGGATGACAGGCCAACAGATACGCAGTATTTT. Encoded protein: CASRDDRPTDTQYF.

This clone has only one observation. The chain joins TRBV28 to TRBJ2-6, with TRBD2 matching 13 bases. CDR1 MDHEN and CDR2 SYDVKM come from the germline V gene. Unmatched junction bases numbered 5, after V lost 4 bases and J lost 2 bases. The CDR3 runs 18 residues. CDR3 protein: CASSSGLAGAAGANVLTF. CDR3 sequence (DNA): TGTGCCAGCAGTTCCGGACTAGCGGGAGCAGCTGGGGCCAACGTCCTGACTTTC. Combining the CDR3 with reference TRBV28 and TRBJ2-6 gives the whole variable domain DVKVTQSSRYLVKRTGEKVFLECVQDMDHENMFWYRQDPGLGLRLIYFSYDVKMKEKGDIPEGYSVSREKKERFSLILESASTNQTSMYLCASSSGLAGAAGANVLTFGAGSRLTVL.

V usage is TRBV2 and J usage is TRBJ2-7, with 10 bases lining up with TRBD1. The germline V gene encodes CDR1 SNHLY and CDR2 FYNNEI. Trimming took 6 bases from V and 4 from J; bases not matched to a gene: 6. CDR3 size: 14 residues. For the CDR3, the DNA is TGTGCCAGCAGGCGACAGGGGGCGGAGTACGAGCAGTACTTC. Encoded protein: CASRRQGAEYEQYF.

V and J are TRBV6-5 and TRBJ2-7, with 8 nucleotides matching TRBD1. This CDR3 contains 15 residues. After removal of 2 bases from V and 2 bases from J, the junction contained 5 bases not matched to a gene. Germline V gene data show CDR1 as MNHEY and CDR2 as SVGAGI. Here the CDR3 DNA reads TGTGCCAGCAGTTACGAAGGACAGGGCGCCTACGAGCAGTACTTC. This gives the protein CASSYEGQGAYEQYF.

The chain is built from TRBV12-3 or TRBV12-4 and TRBJ1-6, with unresolved D. This CDR3 has 13 amino acids. With 6 bases removed from V and 13 bases from J, the gap between germline ends came to 16 bases. In DNA, the CDR3 is TGTGCCAGCAGCCCTGACCAGGTCTCCCCCCTCCACTTT. This sequence encodes CASSPDQVSPLHF.

This clone occurred a few times. The V call is TRBV28, the J call TRBJ2-2; tentatively, D is TRBD2 (5 bases). The CDR3 totals 17 residues. The germline V and J ends were trimmed by 2 bases and 0 bases, with 13 bases remaining between them. CDR1 and CDR2 (germline): MDHEN, SYDVKM. CDR3 DNA sequence: TGTGCCAGCAGTTTAGTCCTAGCCTCAACGAACACCGGGGAGCTGTTTTTT. This codes for CASSLVLASTNTGELFF. The whole variable domain, remainder taken from reference TRBV28 and TRBJ2-2, is DVKVTQSSRYLVKRTGEKVFLECVQDMDHENMFWYRQDPGLGLRLIYFSYDVKMKEKGDIPEGYSVSREKKERFSLILESASTNQTSMYLCASSLVLASTNTGELFFGEGSRLTVL.

The chain carries TRBV9 and TRBJ1-2; 7 positions match TRBD1. This CDR3 has 16 residues. Germline trimming cut 3 bases from V and 8 bases from J; bases unmatched to any gene: 16. Germline CDR1 reads SGDLS; CDR2 reads YYNGEE. The CDR3 here is CASSATGDSGTWGYTF. The DNA of the CDR3 is TGTGCCAGCAGCGCCACAGGGGACTCGGGAACTTGGGGCTACACCTTC.

This clone was recorded once. The chain recombines TRBV7-2 with TRBJ2-7, with TRBD1 identical over 7 bases. V dropped 4 bases and J dropped 0; count of bases not matched to a gene: 0. The CDR3 extends over 13 amino acids. Germline assignment: CDR1 SGHTA and CDR2 FQGNSA. The CDR3 coding sequence is TGTGCCAGCAGCTGGACAGGCTCCTACGAGCAGTACTTC. Translating gives CASSWTGSYEQYF. The variable domain in full, completed from reference TRBV7-2 and TRBJ2-7, reads GAGVSQSPSNKVTEKGKDVELRCDPISGHTALYWYRQSLGQGLEFLIYFQGNSAPDKSGLPSDRFSAERTGGSVSTLTIQRTQQEDSAVYLCASSWTGSYEQYFGPGTRLTVT.

This clone was found a few times. The V gene is TRBV2, the J gene TRBJ1-6; perhaps TRBD1 as D (5 bases). CDR1 SNHLY and CDR2 FYNNEI come from the germline V gene. Deletions cut 10 bases from V and 10 bases from J, with 20 bases between. The CDR3 has 14 amino acids. The CDR3 here is CAIQTVLDGSPLHF. CDR3 nucleotide sequence: TGTGCCATTCAGACAGTACTCGATGGATCACCCCTCCACTTT.

This clone came up once. The rearrangement uses TRBV6-1 and TRBJ1-2; D possibly corresponds to TRBD1 (5 bases). The CDR3 loop spans 14 amino acids. From germline, CDR1 is MNHNS and CDR2 SASEGT. V dropped 2 bases and J dropped 3 bases, with 10 bases sitting between them. Here the CDR3 reads CASSEYGGDYGYTF. The CDR3 nucleotides read TGTGCCAGCAGTGAATATGGGGGGGACTATGGCTACACCTTC.

The chain recombines TRBV10-3 with TRBJ2-2; TRBD1 matches at 11 bases. The germline V gene encodes CDR1 ENHRY and CDR2 SYGVKD. V shed 8 bases and J 3 bases; nucleotides not matched to a gene: 5. The CDR3 has 15 residues. The CDR3 DNA sequence: TGTGCCATCGGACCGGGACAGGGGGACACCGGGGAGCTGTTTTTT. Its translation is CAIGPGQGDTGELFF.

The chain joins TRBV28 to TRBJ1-6; 11 bases line up with TRBD1. This CDR3 region has 18 residues. Per the germline V gene, CDR1 is MDHEN and CDR2 is SYDVKM. The trim removed 3 bases at V and 0 bases at J, leaving 4 bases unmatched. DNA for the CDR3: TGTGCCAGCAGTTTCGGGGACAGGGGGATCTCCTATAATTCACCCCTCCACTTT. It encodes CASSFGDRGISYNSPLHF.

The chain recombines TRBV28 with TRBJ2-7; possible D gene TRBD2, 6 bases. This CDR3 region has 17 residues. Trimming pared 4 bases from V and 2 bases from J, leaving 21 bases between. CDR1 is MDHEN, CDR2 SYDVKM, per germline. The CDR3 DNA reads TGTGCCAGCAGTTCCCCTGACCTAGCGACACAAACCTACGAGCAGTACTTC. As protein: CASSSPDLATQTYEQYF.

The gene calls are TRBV28 and TRBJ1-1; D ambiguous. Germline loops: CDR1 MDHEN, CDR2 SYDVKM. The CDR3 extends over 16 amino acids. V was trimmed by 1 base and J by 1 base, leaving 13 bases between them. CDR3 residues: CASSLSFGEPNTEAFF. CDR3 DNA sequence: TGTGCCAGCAGTTTATCGTTCGGGGAACCGAACACTGAAGCTTTCTTT.

This chain joins TRBV19 and TRBJ2-3; 9 bases fit TRBD2. J was trimmed by 3 bases and V by 4 bases; bases with no gene match: 5. CDR3 length: 15 residues. The germline V gene encodes CDR1 LNHDA and CDR2 SQIVND (reference sequence). The CDR3 spells CASSRGLAPTDTQYF. CDR3 DNA sequence: TGTGCCAGTAGTAGGGGACTAGCCCCTACAGATACGCAGTATTTT.

The CDR3: CASSPEVGSFPGELFF. CDR3 in DNA: TGTGCCAGCAGTCCGGAGGTCGGATCCTTTCCCGGGGAGCTGTTTTTT. This chain uses TRBV3-1 (or the pseudogene TRBV3-2) with TRBJ2-2; D is perhaps TRBD2 (5 bases). Germline lookup yields CDR1 LGHDT and CDR2 YNNKEL (reference sequence). The CDR3 has 16 residues. V lost 6 bases and J lost 6, with 20 bases in between.

The V and J genes are TRBV7-7 and TRBJ1-3; D is unresolved. The CDR3 covers 16 residues. Germline V gives CDR1 SSHAT, CDR2 FNYEAQ (reference sequence). V lost 5 bases and J 4 bases, leaving 18 bases between the germline ends. CDR3 region: CASSLGPGRGGNTIYF. The CDR3 DNA reads TGTGCCAGCAGCCTAGGTCCGGGGAGAGGGGGAAACACCATATATTTT. The full variable domain, completed using reference TRBV7-7 and TRBJ1-3, is GAGVSQSPRYKVTKRGQDVTLRCDPISSHATLYWYQQALGQGPEFLTYFNYEAQPDKSGLPSDRFSAERPEGSISTLTIQRTEQRDSAMYRCASSLGPGRGGNTIYFGEGSWLTVV.

This clone appeared a single time. This sequence joins TRBV3-1 (or the pseudogene TRBV3-2) and TRBJ2-1; D is perhaps TRBD2 (6 bases). The CDR3 runs to 16 residues. Trimming pared 1 base from V and 5 bases from J, leaving 15 bases between. In germline, CDR1 is LGHDT, CDR2 YNNKEL (reference sequence). CDR3 DNA: TGTGCCAGCAGCCAAGTCCTGGGGACTGAACACAATGAGCAGTTCTTC. This translates into CASSQVLGTEHNEQFF.

The CDR3 DNA is TGTGCCATCGCCCTAGCGGGAGAATACAATGAGCAGTTCTTC. Encoded protein: CAIALAGEYNEQFF. This chain joins TRBV10-3 and TRBJ2-1, with 10 bases fitting TRBD2. The CDR3 has 14 residues. The ends lost 8 bases at V and 4 bases at J; junction bases unmatched: 5. Germline CDR1 and CDR2: ENHRY and SYGVKD.

V usage is TRBV28 and J usage is TRBJ2-7; TRBD2 matches 7 bases. The CDR3 spans 14 residues. The V segment lost 7 bases and the J segment 1 base; nucleotides outside the gene matches: 7. Per the germline V gene, CDR1 is MDHEN and CDR2 is SYDVKM. CDR3 sequence (DNA): TGTGCCAGCATGCGCGGGGGTCAATCCTACGAGCAGTACTTC. Translated: CASMRGGQSYEQYF. The full variable domain, completed using reference TRBV28 and TRBJ2-7, is DVKVTQSSRYLVKRTGEKVFLECVQDMDHENMFWYRQDPGLGLRLIYFSYDVKMKEKGDIPEGYSVSREKKERFSLILESASTNQTSMYLCASMRGGQSYEQYFGPGTRLTVT.

The chain uses TRBV11-3 and TRBJ2-7; TRBD1 matches at 10 bases. V was pared by 3 bases and J by 3 bases, with 5 bases of the junction left unmatched. CDR3 length equals 15 residues. Germline V gives CDR1 SGHNT, CDR2 YENEEA. This CDR3 is CASSLGTGAYYEQYF. The CDR3, as DNA: TGTGCCAGCAGCTTGGGGACAGGGGCCTACTACGAGCAGTACTTC.

The chain recombines TRBV7-9 with TRBJ1-6; tentative D call: TRBD1 (6 bases). V lost 0 bases and J 5 bases, leaving 8 bases between the germline ends. The CDR3 length is 15 residues. Germline V gene lookup returns CDR1 SEHNR and CDR2 FQNEAQ (reference sequence). The chain's CDR3 is CASSLARTDNSPLHF. The CDR3 coding sequence is TGTGCCAGCAGCTTAGCGAGGACAGATAATTCACCCCTCCACTTT.

This sequence joins TRBV6-5 and TRBJ2-2; 9 positions agree with TRBD1. Germline CDR1 and CDR2: MNHEY and SVGAGI. J was trimmed by 3 bases and V by 8 bases; bases with no gene match: 4. The CDR3 loop spans 14 amino acids. CDR3 nucleotides: TGTGCCAGCTCGGGACAGGGAGACACCGGGGAGCTGTTTTTT. Amino acids: CASSGQGDTGELFF.

The chain recombines TRBV30 with TRBJ2-7, with D tentatively TRBD1 (5 bases). Germline V gives CDR1 GTSNPN, CDR2 SVGIG (reference sequence). V was clipped by 0 bases and J by 2 bases, with 14 bases between them. This CDR3 comprises 15 residues. CDR3 in amino acids: CAWSVRSGRTYEQYF. The DNA for the CDR3 is TGTGCCTGGAGTGTACGTTCAGGGCGGACCTACGAGCAGTACTTC.